This T cell receptor beta chain was identified in a study of regulatory T cells in long-lasting Graves disease. Broader study findings: TRBV28 was favored in persistent disease, as were TRBJ1-2 and TRBJ2-5.

Sequencing libraries for TCR beta were prepared with iRepertoire HTBI primers and Arm-PCR of CDR3 regions. TCRdb reprocessed the multiplex PCR reads with MiXCR, giving one entry per CDR3 protein. The table has approximately 540,000 distinct CDR3 sequences, approximately 12% seen once; the top ten hold about 8.9%. The V end lost 4 bases, the J end lost 3 bases, and 16 bases lay between the germline ends. Germline V lookup: CDR1 SQVTM, CDR2 ANQGSEA. The CDR3 is 15 amino acids. Time point: newly diagnosed GD, antithyroid drugs for less than 3 months. Scientists built the TCR library using RNA that was extracted from PBMCs. EDTA tubes held 8 to 10 milliliters of peripheral blood from each patient. Notes on this clonotype: As yet, its antigen is unknown.

The data also belong to a second study, concerning T cells in Graves' hyperthyroidism and ophthalmopathy. That investigation notes: Across 18 months, stable Graves' hyperthyroidism was marked by no progression to ophthalmopathy. Patients between 18 and 65 years old had hyperthyroidism, newly diagnosed and lasting under 2 months.

The receptor comes from a woman in her twenties or thirties with Graves disease. The chain employs TRBV29-1 and TRBJ2-4; D is possibly TRBD1 (6 bases). Here the sequenced sample was peripheral blood mononuclear cells (PBMCs), taken at new diagnosis, from a patient treated with antithyroid drugs. The CDR3 loop reads CSVGDTGLGKNIQYF. In DNA form, the CDR3 reads TGCAGCGTTGGAGATACAGGGTTGGGCAAAAACATTCAGTACTTC.